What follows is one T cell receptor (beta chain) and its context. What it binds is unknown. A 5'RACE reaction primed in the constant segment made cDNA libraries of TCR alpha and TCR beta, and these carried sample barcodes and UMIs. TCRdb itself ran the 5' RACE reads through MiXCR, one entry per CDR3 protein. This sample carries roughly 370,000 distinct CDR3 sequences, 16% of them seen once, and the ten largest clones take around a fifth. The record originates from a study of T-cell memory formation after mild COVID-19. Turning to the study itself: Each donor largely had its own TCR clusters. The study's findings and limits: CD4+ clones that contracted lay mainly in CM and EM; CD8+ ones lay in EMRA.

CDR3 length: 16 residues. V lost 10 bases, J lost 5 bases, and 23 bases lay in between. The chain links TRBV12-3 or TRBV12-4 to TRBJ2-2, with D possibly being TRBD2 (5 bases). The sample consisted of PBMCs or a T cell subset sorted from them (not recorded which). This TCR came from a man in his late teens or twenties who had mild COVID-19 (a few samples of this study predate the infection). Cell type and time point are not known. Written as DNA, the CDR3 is TGTGCCACCAGAGGGTCCCGGTGGGCTCGGACCGGGGAGCTGTTTTTT. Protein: CATRGSRWARTGELFF.